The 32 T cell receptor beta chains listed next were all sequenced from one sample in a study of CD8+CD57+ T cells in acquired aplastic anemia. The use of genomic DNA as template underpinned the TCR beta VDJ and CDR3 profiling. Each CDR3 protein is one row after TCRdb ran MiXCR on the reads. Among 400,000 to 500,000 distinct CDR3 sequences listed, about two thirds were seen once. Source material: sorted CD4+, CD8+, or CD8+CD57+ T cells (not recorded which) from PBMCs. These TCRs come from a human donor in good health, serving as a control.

The CDR3 DNA reads TGTGCCAGCAGTGAGAGGGGGGTATCACCCCTCCACTTT. The encoded protein is CASSERGVSPLHF. This chain joins TRBV6-1 and TRBJ1-6; D might be TRBD1 (6 bases). Trimming took 3 bases from V and 10 from J, leaving 10 bases between them. The CDR3 has 13 amino acids. Germline V lookup: CDR1 MNHNS, CDR2 SASEGT.

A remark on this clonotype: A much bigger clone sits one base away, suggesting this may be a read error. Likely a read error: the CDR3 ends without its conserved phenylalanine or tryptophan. CDR3 region: CASSPPTGNTGELFS. CDR3 bases: TGTGCCAGCAGTCCCCCGACAGGGAACACCGGGGAGCTGTTTTCT. This sequence joins TRBV10-3 and TRBJ2-2; possible D gene TRBD1, 6 bases. Germline CDR1 and CDR2: ENHRY and SYGVKD. The CDR3 extends over 15 amino acids.

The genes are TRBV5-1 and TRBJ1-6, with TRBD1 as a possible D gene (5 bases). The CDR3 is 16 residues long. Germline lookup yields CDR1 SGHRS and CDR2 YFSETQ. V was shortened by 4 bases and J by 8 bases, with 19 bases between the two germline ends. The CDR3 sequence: CASSAGLGDGYSPLHF. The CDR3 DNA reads TGCGCCAGCAGCGCCGGGTTGGGGGACGGATATTCACCCCTCCACTTT.

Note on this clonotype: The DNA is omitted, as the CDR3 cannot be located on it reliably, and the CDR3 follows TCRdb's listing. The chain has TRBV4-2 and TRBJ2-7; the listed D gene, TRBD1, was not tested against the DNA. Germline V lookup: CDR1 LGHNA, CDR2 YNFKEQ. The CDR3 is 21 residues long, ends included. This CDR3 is CASSRQGLNYGYTFGSYEQYF.

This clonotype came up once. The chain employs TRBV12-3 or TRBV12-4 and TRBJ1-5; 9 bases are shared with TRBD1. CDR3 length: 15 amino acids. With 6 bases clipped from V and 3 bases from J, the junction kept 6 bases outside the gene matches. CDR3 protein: CASSPGQGNNQPQHF. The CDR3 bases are TGTGCCAGCAGCCCAGGACAGGGGAACAATCAGCCCCAGCATTTT.

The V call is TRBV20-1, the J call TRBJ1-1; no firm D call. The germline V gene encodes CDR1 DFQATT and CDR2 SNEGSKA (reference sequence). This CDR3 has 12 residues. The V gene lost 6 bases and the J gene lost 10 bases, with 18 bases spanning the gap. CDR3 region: CSAFDKTAVAFF. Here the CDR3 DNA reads TGCAGTGCGTTTGACAAGACCGCTGTAGCTTTCTTT.

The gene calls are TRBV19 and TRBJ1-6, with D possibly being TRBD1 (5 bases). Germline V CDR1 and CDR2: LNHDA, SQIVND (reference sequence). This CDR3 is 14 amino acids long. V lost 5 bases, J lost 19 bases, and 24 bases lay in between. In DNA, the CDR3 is TGTGCCAGTAGTCGACAGCCGCTTAATTCACCCCAGCACTTT. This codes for CASSRQPLNSPQHF.

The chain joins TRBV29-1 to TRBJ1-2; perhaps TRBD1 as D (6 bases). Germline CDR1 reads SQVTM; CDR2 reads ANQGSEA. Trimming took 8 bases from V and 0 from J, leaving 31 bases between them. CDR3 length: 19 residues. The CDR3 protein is CSLGSGGNYLLLANYGYTF. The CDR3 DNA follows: TGCAGCTTAGGCAGCGGGGGCAACTACCTGCTTCTAGCTAACTATGGCTACACCTTC.

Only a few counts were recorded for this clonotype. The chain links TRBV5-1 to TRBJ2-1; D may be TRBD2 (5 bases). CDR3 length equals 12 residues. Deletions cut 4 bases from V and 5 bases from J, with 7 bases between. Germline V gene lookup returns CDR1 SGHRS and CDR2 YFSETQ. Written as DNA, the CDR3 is TGCGCCAGCAGCAGGACTGACAATGAGCAGTTCTTC. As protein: CASSRTDNEQFF. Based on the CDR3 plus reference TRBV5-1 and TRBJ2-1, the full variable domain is KAGVTQTPRYLIKTRGQQVTLSCSPISGHRSVSWYQQTPGQGLQFLFEYFSETQRNKGNFPGRFSGRQFSNSRSEMNVSTLELGDSALYLCASSRTDNEQFFGPGTRLTVL.

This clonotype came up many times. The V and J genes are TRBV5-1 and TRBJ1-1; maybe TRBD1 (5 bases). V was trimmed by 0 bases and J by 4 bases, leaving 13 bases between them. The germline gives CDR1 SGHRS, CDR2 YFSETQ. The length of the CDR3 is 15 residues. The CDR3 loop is CASSLEPDRVTEAFF. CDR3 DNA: TGCGCCAGCAGCTTGGAGCCCGACAGAGTCACTGAAGCTTTCTTT.

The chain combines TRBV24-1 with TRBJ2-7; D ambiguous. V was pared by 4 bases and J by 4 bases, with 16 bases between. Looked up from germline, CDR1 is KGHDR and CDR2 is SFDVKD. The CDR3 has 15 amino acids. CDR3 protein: CATSDSRAPPYEQYF. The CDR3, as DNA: TGTGCCACCAGTGACTCCCGGGCCCCCCCTTACGAGCAGTACTTC.

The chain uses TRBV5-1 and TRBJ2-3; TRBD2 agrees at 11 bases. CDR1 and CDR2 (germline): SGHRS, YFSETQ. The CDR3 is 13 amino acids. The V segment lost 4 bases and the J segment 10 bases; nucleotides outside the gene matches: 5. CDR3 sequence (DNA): TGCGCCAGCAGCGCCGTGACTAGCGGGGCGCAGTATTTT. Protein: CASSAVTSGAQYF.

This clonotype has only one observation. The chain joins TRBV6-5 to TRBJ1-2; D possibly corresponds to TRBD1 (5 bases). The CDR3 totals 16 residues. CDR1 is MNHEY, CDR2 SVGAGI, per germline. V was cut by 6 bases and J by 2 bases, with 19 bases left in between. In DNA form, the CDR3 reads TGTGCCAGCAGGCAAGATCGAACAGGAGCGAACTATGGCTACACCTTC. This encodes CASRQDRTGANYGYTF.

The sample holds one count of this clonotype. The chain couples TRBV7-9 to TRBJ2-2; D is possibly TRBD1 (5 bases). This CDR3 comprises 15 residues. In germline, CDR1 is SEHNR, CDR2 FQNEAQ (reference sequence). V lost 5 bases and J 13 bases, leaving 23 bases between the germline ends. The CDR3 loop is CASSRQGGISGGLFF. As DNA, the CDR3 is TGTGCCAGCAGCCGGCAGGGTGGTATCTCCGGTGGGCTGTTTTTT. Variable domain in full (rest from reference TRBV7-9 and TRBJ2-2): DTGVSQNPRHKITKRGQNVTFRCDPISEHNRLYWYRQTLGQGPEFLTYFQNEAQLEKSRLLSDRFSAERPKGSFSTLEIQRTEQGDSAMYLCASSRQGGISGGLFFGEGSRLTVL.

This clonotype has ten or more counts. This CDR3 reads CASILEGVATGELFF. For the CDR3, the DNA is TGTGCCAGCATCTTAGAGGGGGTGGCCACCGGGGAGCTGTTTTTT. The chain recombines TRBV6-2 or TRBV6-3 with TRBJ2-2; possible D gene TRBD1, 6 bases. This CDR3 is built from 15 residues. Trimming removed 7 bases at V and 4 bases at J, with 16 bases between. Germline V gene data show CDR1 as MNHEY and CDR2 as SVGEGT.

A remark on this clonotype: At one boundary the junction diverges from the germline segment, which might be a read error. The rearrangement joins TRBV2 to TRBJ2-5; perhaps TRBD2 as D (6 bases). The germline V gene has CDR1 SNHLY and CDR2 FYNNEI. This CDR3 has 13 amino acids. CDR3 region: CASRAKDRESHHF. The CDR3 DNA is TGTGCCAGCAGGGCCAAGGATCGGGAGTCCCACCACTTC. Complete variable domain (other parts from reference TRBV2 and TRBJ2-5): EPEVTQTPSHQVTQMGQEVILRCVPISNHLYFYWYRQILGQKVEFLVSFYNNEISEKSEIFDDQFSVERPDGSNFTLKIRSTKLEDSAMYFCASRAKDRESHHFGPGTRLLVL.

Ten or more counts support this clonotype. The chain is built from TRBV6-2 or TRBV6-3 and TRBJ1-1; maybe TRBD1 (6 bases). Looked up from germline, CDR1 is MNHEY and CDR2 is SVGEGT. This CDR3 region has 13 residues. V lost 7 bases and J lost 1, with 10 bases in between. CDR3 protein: CASNRDTNTEAFF. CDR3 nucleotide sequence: TGTGCCAGCAACCGGGACACGAACACTGAAGCTTTCTTT.

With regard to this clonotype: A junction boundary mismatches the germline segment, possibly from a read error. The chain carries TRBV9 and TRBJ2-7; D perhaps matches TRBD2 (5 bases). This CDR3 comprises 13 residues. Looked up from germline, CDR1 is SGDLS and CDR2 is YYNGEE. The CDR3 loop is CASSGASDSAPLF. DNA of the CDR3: TGTGCCAGCAGCGGGGCCTCGGACTCCGCACCGTTATTC.

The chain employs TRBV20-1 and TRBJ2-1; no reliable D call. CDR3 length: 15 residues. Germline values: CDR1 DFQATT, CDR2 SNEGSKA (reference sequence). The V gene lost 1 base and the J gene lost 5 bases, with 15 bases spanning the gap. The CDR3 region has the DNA TGCAGTGCTAGAGGGCGTCGGGCCCTCGACAATGAGCAGTTCTTC. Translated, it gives CSARGRRALDNEQFF.

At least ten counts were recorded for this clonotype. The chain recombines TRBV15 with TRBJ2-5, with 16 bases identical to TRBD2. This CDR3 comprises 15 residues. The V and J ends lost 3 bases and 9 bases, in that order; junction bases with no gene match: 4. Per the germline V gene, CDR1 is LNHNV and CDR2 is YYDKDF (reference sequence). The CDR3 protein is CATSRGLAGGLAQYF. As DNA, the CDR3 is TGTGCCACCAGCAGGGGACTAGCGGGGGGGCTGGCCCAGTACTTC.

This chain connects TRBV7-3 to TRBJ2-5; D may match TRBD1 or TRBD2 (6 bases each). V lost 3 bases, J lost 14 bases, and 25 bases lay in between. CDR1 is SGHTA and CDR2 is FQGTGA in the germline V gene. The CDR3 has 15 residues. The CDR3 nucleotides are TGTGCCAGCAGCTTCGGGGGCACGAACACTGAAGCTTTCTACTTC. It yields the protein CASSFGGTNTEAFYF.

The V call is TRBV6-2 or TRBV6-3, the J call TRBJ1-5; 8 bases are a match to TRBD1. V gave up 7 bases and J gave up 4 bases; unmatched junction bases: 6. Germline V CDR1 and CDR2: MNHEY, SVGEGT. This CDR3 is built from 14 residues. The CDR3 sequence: CASTDRGLNQPQHF. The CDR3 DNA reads TGTGCCAGCACTGACAGGGGATTGAATCAGCCCCAGCATTTT.

CDR3 bases: TGTGCCAGCAGCTTGTTTGGGATTTTTGACTATGGCTACACCTTC. Protein: CASSLFGIFDYGYTF. The rearrangement joins TRBV5-6 to TRBJ1-2; D unclear. V lost 1 base to trimming and J lost 3 bases, with 13 bases between them. The germline V gene encodes CDR1 SGHDT and CDR2 YYEEEE. The CDR3 loop spans 15 amino acids.

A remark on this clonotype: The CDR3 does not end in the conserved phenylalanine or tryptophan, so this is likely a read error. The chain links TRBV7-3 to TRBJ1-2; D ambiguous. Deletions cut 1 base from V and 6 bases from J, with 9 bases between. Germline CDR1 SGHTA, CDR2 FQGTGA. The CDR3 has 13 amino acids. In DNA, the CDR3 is TGTGCCAGCAGCTTAATGAGGTTCGATGGCTACACCGCA. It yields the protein CASSLMRFDGYTA.

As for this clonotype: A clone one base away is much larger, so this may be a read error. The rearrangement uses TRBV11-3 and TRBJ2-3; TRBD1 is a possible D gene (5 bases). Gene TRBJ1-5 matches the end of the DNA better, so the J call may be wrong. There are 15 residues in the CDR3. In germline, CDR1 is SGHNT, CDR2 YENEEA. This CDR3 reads CASSLDPTVTDTQHF. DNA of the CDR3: TGTGCCAGCAGCTTAGATCCGACAGTCACAGATACGCAGCATTTT.

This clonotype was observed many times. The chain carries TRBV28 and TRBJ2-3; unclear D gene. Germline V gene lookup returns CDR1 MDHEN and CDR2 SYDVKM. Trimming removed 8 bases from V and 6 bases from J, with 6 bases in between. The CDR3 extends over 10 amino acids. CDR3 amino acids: CASGLDTQYF. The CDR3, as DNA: TGTGCCAGCGGTCTGGATACGCAGTATTTT.

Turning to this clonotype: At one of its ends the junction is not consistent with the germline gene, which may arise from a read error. The CDR3 loop reads CASSPRDRNEKKLF. The CDR3 nucleotides are TGTGCCAGCAGCCCAAGGGACAGGAATGAAAAAAAGCTGTTT. The chain links TRBV7-3 to TRBJ1-4; TRBD1 matches at 8 bases. Germline CDR1 reads SGHTA; CDR2 reads FQGTGA. This CDR3 contains 14 residues.

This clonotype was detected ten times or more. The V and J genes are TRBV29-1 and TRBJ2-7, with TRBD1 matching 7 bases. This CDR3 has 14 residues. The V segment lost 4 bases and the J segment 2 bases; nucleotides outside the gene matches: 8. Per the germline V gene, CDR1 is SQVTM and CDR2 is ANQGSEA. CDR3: CSVVGAGTAYEQYF. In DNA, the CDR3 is TGCAGCGTTGTGGGAGCCGGGACAGCCTACGAGCAGTACTTC.

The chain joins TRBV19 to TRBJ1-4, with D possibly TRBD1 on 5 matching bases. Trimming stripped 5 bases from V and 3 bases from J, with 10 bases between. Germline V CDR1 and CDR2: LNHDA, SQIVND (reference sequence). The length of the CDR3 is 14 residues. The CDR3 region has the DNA TGTGCCAGTAGTGCCAGGGCGGCTAATGAAAAACTGTTTTTT. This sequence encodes CASSARAANEKLFF.

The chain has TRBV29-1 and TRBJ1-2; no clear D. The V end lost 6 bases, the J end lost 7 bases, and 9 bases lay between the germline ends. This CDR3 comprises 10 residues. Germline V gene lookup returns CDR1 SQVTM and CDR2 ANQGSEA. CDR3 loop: CSVLASGYTF. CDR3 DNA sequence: TGCAGCGTACTCGCGAGTGGCTACACCTTC.

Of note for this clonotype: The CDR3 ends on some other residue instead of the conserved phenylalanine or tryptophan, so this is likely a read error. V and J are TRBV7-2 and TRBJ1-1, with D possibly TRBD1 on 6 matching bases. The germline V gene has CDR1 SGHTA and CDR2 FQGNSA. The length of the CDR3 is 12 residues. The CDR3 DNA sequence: TGTGCCAGCAAAAGCAGGGGCACTAAAGCTTTCCTT. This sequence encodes CASKSRGTKAFL.

CDR3 amino acids: CASHSAGTTDTQYF. The CDR3 nucleotides are TGTGCCAGCCACTCTGCGGGGACCACAGATACGCAGTATTTT. This chain joins TRBV6-2 or TRBV6-3 and TRBJ2-3; TRBD2 might be the D (6 bases). Germline loops: CDR1 MNHEY, CDR2 SVGEGT. The V end was cut by 8 bases, the J end by 2 bases, with 14 bases between. The CDR3 consists of 14 residues.